The source of this TCR beta chain is a study of regulatory T cells in long-lasting Graves disease (dated by TCRdb to the early 2020s). For the study in its entirety: Patients with newly diagnosed Graves' disease had been on antithyroid drugs for under 3 months. Persistent Graves' disease patients were compared with newly diagnosed Graves' disease patients by peripheral blood TCR sequencing and RNA sequencing. The study was conducted in China and was registered as a clinical trial. A total of around 35 samples underwent TCR sequencing, from roughly 13 patients with persistent Graves' disease and some 20 patients with newly diagnosed Graves' disease.

The intended sense of this specimen's time point label: newly diagnosed GD, antithyroid drugs for less than 3 months. RNA was extracted from PBMCs in TRIzol for both TCR sequencing and RNA sequencing. The diagnosis of Graves' disease was made according to American Thyroid Association guidelines. Recruitment of patients was carried out at an endocrinology department in Xi'an, China. From each patient, approximately 9.9 milliliters of peripheral blood was collected into an EDTA anticoagulant tube. PBMCs were isolated by Ficoll Paque Plus density gradient separation without further T cell sorting. RNA quality was checked with an Agilent 2100 Bioanalyzer and agarose gel, and concentration with a NanoDrop 2000. The protocol used for the library was multiplex PCR. The data were produced on an Illumina HiSeq 4000. iRepertoire HTBI primers and Arm-PCR amplification of CDR3 regions were used to construct TCR beta libraries. Gel purification was performed on PCR products prior to sequencing. Per the authors' processing: A total of roughly 67 TRBV and under 15 TRBJ segments were identified across samples and were used for gene usage analysis of CDR3 amino acid clonotypes. COPE and FqMerger were used to merge filtered high-quality paired reads into contigs. Contigs were aligned with BLAST to IMGT TRBV, TRBD and TRBJ reference genes, and CDR3 was defined per IMGT. Any clonotype with a frequency above 0.1% was classified as a highly expanded clone. Repertoire diversity was measured by Shannon entropy, and V-J evenness by the Gini coefficient. Clonotypes shared by more than one individual were considered public. TCRdb reworked the public reads: Q25 trimming with fastp, MiXCR clone assembly, productive beta chains retained. Rows with one shared CDR3 protein collapse into an entry with the most common genes and DNA. TCRdb, rather than the study authors, made the V and J calls. The sample yields 300,000 to 450,000 distinct CDR3 sequences; around 15% were counted once. The ten largest account for approximately 21% of the sample.

Counted from cysteine to phenylalanine, this CDR3 has 13 amino acids. Only CDR3 DNA remains: 39 bases, in frame from the first base. Based on the germline V gene (reference sequence), the CDR1 and CDR2 sequences are DFQATT and SNEGSKA. Trimming removed 5 bases from V and 6 bases from J, leaving 15 bases between the germline ends. Ten or more counts support this clonotype. No cognate antigen has been identified for it. Qualities for individual bases were not recorded, and no much larger clone is one base off. Study-wide conclusions, independent of this receptor: Compared with newly diagnosed patients, persistent Graves' disease patients had lower TCR Shannon entropy and fewer highly expanded clones, which suggests clonal expansion. A larger number of public clonotypes was shared among persistent patients (approximately 3,000) than among newly diagnosed patients (around 970). Sequencing and analysis were restricted to the TCR beta chain. Only peripheral blood was studied, because thyroid tissue, the primary lesion, was inaccessible. Persistent disease showed preferential use of TRBV28, TRBJ1-2 and TRBJ2-5, whereas newly diagnosed disease favored TRBV20-1 and TRBJ2-1. The authors noted that the small sample size was a limitation that may lower accuracy.

The sequencing used peripheral blood mononuclear cells (PBMCs), collected at new diagnosis, from a patient treated with antithyroid drugs. The receptor was derived from a female donor with Graves disease. In this chain, TRBV20-1 is recombined with TRBJ2-3; the D gene identity is not certain. CDR3 region: CSAWRSFVDTQYF. The DNA reads as follows: TGCAGTGCTTGGCGTAGTTTTGTCGATACGCAGTATTTT.